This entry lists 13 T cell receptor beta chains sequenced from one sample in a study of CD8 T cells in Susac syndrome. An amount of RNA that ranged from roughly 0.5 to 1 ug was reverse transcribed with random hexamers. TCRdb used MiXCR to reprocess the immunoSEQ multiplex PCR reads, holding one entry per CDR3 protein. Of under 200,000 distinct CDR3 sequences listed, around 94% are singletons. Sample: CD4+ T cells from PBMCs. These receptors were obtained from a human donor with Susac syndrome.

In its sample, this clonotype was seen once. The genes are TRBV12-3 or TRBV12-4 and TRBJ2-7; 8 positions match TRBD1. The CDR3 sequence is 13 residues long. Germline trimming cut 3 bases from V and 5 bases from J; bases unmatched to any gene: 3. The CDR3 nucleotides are TGTGCCAGCAGTTTCGACAGGGGAGACGAGCAGTACTTC. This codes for CASSFDRGDEQYF.

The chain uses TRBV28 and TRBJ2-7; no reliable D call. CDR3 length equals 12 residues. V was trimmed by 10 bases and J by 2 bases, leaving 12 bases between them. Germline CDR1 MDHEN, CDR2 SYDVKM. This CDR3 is CAIKGAPYEQYF. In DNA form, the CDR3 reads TGTGCCATAAAAGGAGCACCCTACGAGCAGTACTTC.

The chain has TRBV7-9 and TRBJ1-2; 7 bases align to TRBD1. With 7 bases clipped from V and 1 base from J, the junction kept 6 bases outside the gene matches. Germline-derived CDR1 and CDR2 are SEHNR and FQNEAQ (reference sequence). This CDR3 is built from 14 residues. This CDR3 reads CASTLGQNNYGYTF. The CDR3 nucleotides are TGTGCCAGCACATTGGGACAGAATAACTATGGCTACACCTTC.

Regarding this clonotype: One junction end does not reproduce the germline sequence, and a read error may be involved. The DNA of the CDR3 is TGTGCTAGCAGCTTGATCGGGTGGACCGGGGAGCTGTTTTTT. As protein: CASSLIGWTGELFF. This chain links TRBV7-7 with TRBJ2-2; D uncertain. CDR1 SSHAT and CDR2 FNYEAQ come from the germline V gene (reference sequence). This CDR3 is 14 amino acids long.

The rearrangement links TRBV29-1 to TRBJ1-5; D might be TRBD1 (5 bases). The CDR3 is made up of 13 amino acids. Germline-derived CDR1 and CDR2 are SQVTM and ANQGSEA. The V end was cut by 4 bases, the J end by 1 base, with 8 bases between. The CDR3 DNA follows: TGCAGCGTTGGGGGCTCGAGCAATCAGCCCCAGCATTTT. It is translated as CSVGGSSNQPQHF.

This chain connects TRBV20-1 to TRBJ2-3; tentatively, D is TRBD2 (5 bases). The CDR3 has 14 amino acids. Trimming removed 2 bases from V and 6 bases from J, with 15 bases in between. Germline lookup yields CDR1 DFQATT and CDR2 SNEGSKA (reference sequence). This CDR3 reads CSARSWASLDTQYF. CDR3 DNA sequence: TGCAGTGCTAGAAGTTGGGCTAGCTTGGATACGCAGTATTTT.

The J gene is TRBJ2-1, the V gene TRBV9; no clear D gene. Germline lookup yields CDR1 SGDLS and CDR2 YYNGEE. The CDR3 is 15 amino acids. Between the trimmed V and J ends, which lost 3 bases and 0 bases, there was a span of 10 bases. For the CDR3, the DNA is TGTGCCAGCAGCGCTAGAGTTTACTCCTACAATGAGCAGTTCTTC. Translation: CASSARVYSYNEQFF.

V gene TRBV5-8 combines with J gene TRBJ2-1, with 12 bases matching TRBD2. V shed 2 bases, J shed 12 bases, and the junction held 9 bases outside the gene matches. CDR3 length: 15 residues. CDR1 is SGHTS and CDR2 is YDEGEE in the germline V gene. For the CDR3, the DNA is TGTGCCAGCAGCTTCGACCTAGCGGGGGGGGGTAGGCAGTTCTTC. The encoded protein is CASSFDLAGGGRQFF.

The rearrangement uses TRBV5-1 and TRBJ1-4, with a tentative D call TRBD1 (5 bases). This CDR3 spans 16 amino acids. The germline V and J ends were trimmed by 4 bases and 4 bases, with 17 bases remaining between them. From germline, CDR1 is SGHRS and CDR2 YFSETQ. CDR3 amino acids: CASSQGGGEINEKLFF. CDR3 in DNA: TGCGCCAGCAGCCAAGGAGGAGGGGAGATTAATGAAAAACTGTTTTTT.

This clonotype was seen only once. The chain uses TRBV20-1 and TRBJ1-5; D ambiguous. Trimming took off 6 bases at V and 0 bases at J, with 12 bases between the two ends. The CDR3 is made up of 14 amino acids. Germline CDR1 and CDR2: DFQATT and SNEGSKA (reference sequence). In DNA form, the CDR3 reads TGCAGTGCCACCCCCCCACGTAGCAATCAGCCCCAGCATTTT. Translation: CSATPPRSNQPQHF.

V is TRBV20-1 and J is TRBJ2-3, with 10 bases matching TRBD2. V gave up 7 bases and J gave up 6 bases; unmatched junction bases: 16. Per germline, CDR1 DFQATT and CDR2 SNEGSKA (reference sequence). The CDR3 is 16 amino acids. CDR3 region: CSGNTPLAGEVDTQYF. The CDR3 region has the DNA TGCAGTGGAAACACACCCCTAGCGGGGGAGGTGGATACGCAGTATTTT.

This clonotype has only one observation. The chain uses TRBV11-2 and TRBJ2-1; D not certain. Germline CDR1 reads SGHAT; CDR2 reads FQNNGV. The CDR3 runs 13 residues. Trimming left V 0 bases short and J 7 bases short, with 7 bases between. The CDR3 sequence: CASSLDLLNEQFF. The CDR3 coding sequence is TGTGCCAGCAGCTTAGACTTATTGAATGAGCAGTTCTTC.

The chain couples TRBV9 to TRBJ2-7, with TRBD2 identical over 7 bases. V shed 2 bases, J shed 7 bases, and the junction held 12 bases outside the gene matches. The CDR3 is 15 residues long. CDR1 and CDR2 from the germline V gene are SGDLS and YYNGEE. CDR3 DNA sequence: TGTGCCAGCAGCGTCGGGGGAGGGACCCTTCGTGAGCAGTACTTC. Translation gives CASSVGGGTLREQYF.